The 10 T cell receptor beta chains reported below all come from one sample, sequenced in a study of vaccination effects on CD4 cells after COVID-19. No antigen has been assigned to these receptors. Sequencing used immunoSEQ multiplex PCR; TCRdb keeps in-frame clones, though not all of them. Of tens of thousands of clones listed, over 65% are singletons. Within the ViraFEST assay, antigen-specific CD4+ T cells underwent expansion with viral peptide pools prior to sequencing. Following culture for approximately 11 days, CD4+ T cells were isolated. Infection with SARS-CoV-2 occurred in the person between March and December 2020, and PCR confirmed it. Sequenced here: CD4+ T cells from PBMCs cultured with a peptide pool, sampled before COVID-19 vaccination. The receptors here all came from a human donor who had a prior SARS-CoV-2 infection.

The CDR3 nucleotides are TGTGCCAGCAGCTTATGGGGGGCTGAAGCTTTCTTT. Amino acids: CASSLWGAEAFF. J is TRBJ1-1 and V is TRBV5-5; possible D gene TRBD1, 5 bases. This CDR3 is built from 12 residues. Germline CDR1 is SGHKS and CDR2 is YYEKEE (reference sequence). Trimming stripped 2 bases from V and 6 bases from J, with 8 bases between.

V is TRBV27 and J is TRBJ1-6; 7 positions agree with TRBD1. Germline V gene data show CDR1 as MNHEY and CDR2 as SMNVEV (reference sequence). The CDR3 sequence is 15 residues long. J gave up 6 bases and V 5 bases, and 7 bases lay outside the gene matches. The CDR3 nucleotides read TGTGCCAGCAGTCTGCCCCGACAGGGTAATTCACCCCTCCACTTT. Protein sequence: CASSLPRQGNSPLHF.

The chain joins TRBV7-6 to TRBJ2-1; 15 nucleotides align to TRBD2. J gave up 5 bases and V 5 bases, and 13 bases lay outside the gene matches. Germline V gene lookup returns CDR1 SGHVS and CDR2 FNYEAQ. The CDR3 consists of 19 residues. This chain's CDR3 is CASSPYGTSGGLSNNEQFF. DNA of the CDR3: TGTGCCAGCAGCCCCTACGGGACTAGCGGGGGGCTGTCAAACAATGAGCAGTTCTTC.

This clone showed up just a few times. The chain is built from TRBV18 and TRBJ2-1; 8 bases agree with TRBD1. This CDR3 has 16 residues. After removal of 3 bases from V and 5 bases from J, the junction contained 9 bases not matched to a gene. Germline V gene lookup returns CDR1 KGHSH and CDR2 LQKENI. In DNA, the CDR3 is TGTGCCAGCTCACCTACAGGGGGTTCAGGAAACAATGAGCAGTTCTTC. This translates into CASSPTGGSGNNEQFF.

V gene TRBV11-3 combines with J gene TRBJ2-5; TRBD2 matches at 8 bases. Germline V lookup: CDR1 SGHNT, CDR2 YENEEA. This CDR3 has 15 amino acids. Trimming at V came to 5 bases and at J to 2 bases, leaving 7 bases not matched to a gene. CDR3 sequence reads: CASSRLGGGQETQYF. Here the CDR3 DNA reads TGTGCCAGCAGCCGGCTCGGGGGGGGGCAAGAGACCCAGTACTTC.

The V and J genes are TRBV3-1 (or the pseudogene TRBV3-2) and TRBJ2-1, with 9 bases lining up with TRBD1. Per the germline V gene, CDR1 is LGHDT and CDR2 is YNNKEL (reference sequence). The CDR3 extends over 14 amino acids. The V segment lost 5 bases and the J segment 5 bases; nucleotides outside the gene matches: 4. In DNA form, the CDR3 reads TGTGCCAGCAGCTCTCGGGACAGGGACAATGAGCAGTTCTTC. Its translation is CASSSRDRDNEQFF.

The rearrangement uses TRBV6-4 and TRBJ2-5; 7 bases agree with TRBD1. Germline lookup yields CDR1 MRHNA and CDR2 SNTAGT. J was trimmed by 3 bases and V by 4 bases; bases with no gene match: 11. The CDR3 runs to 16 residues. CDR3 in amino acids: CASSVLGDSKKETQYF. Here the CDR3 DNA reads TGTGCCAGCAGTGTCTTAGGGGACAGCAAAAAAGAGACCCAGTACTTC.

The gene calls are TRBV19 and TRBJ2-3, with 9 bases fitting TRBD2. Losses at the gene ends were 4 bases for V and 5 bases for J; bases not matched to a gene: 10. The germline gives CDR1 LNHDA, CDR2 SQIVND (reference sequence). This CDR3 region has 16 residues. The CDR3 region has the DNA TGTGCCAGTAGTAGCGCCGGGACTAGCCTATTAGATACGCAGTATTTT. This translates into CASSSAGTSLLDTQYF.

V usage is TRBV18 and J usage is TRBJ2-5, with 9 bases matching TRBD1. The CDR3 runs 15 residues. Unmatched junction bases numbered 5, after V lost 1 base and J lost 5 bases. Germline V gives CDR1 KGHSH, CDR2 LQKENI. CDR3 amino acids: CASSPRTGVGETQYF. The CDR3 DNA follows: TGTGCCAGCTCACCACGGACAGGGGTTGGGGAGACCCAGTACTTC.

Here the CDR3 DNA reads TGTGCCAGCAGTGCGGCGAGGAACACTGAAGCTTTCTTT. Translation gives CASSAARNTEAFF. The chain employs TRBV6-4 and TRBJ1-1, with D uncertain. CDR1 is MRHNA, CDR2 SNTAGT, per germline. This CDR3 has 13 residues. Trimming removed 4 bases from V and 1 base from J, with 7 bases in between.